The T cell receptor beta chain under discussion was sequenced for a study of tumor and adjacent non-tumor tissue in lung cancer. Overall study: The cohort had approximately 13 adenocarcinoma, 2 squamous cell and 1 small cell patients. On average, productive TCRbeta reads reached a few million per sample.

The library came from three nested PCR rounds adapted from ARM-PCR protocols. From the multiplex PCR reads, TCRdb called clonotypes with MiXCR, one entry per CDR3 protein. The sample holds about 100,000 distinct CDR3 sequences, approximately 65% seen once. No cell sorting was done before RNA was extracted from the tissue. More than 3 cm separated this lung sample from the edge of the tumor. Chemotherapy-naive patients with new lung cancer underwent thoracic surgery in China, August–November 2014. A word on this clonotype: A read error may explain this, as a much larger clone is one base away.

CDR1 is SGHRS and CDR2 is YFSETQ in the germline V gene. CDR3 length: 15 amino acids. V gene TRBV5-1 combines with J gene TRBJ2-7; 7 bases match TRBD1. The receptor was derived from a young man with non-small cell lung cancer. The sequencing sample was made of distant non-tumor lung tissue. The CDR3 protein is CASSLGATGVGEHYF. CDR3 coding DNA: TGCGCCAGCAGCTTGGGGGCTACAGGGGTCGGCGAGCATTACTTC. Full variable domain (outside the CDR3, taken from reference TRBV5-1 and TRBJ2-7): KAGVTQTPRYLIKTRGQQVTLSCSPISGHRSVSWYQQTPGQGLQFLFEYFSETQRNKGNFPGRFSGRQFSNSRSEMNVSTLELGDSALYLCASSLGATGVGEHYFGPGTRLTVT.